This T cell receptor (beta chain) was sequenced in a study of T cells in Graves' hyperthyroidism and ophthalmopathy. Amplified regions were TCR beta CDR3 sequences from RNA transcripts. The TCR CDR3 first-round RT-PCR relied on the HTBI primer set. In TCRdb, the multiplex PCR reads were re-called with MiXCR into one record per CDR3 protein. The sample yields 600,000 to 800,000 distinct CDR3 sequences, roughly a third seen once. Between the trimmed V and J ends, which lost 3 bases and 0 bases, there was a span of 23 bases. The CDR3 is 18 residues long. Germline loops: CDR1 DFQATT, CDR2 SNEGSKA (reference sequence).

Specimen: blood. V is TRBV20-1 and J is TRBJ1-2; weak D call: TRBD1 (5 bases). The origin of this receptor is a woman in her forties with Graves' hyperthyroidism. CDR3 sequence: CSARGAPNGGESNYGYTF. The CDR3 DNA is TGCAGTGCTAGGGGCGCCCCGAATGGGGGAGAGTCTAACTATGGCTACACCTTC.